This T cell receptor (beta chain) is from a study of lymphopenia after photon versus proton radiotherapy. General study points: In patients who died, overall survival fell as post-nadir TCR diversity dropped more. Survival link was tested only in deceased patients; proton benefit remains a possibility. Oligoclonal CD8+ Temra expansion after nadir drove photon patients' diversity drop. Under photons, naive T cells and diversity fell while effector/memory populations rose.

V lost 8 bases to trimming and J lost 5 bases, with 9 bases between them. In germline, CDR1 is MNHEY, CDR2 SMNVEV (reference sequence). The CDR3 runs 12 residues. A word on this clone: Its matching antigen is unknown.

TCRdb's table, derived via immunoSEQ multiplex PCR, lists solely in-frame clones and lacks some. The sample holds about 25,000 clones; 80% to 90% are singletons and the top ten take roughly 19%. The chain couples TRBV27 to TRBJ1-4; TRBD1 is a possible D gene (5 bases). This specimen was peripheral blood, taken from a patient treated with photon-based radiotherapy. This receptor was taken from a man aged 45-65 years with gastric cancer. The DNA for the CDR3 is TGTGCCAGCCGTCGGGGGAATGAAAAACTGTTTTTT. Encoded protein: CASRRGNEKLFF.